Listed here is a single T cell receptor beta chain. The specificity of this receptor is unknown. The record has no base qualities; no much larger clone is one base away. V is trimmed back by 6 bases and J by 1 base, and the junction contains 5 bases that no gene match accounts for. CDR1 GTSNPN and CDR2 SVGIG are derived from the germline V gene (reference sequence). Measured from the cysteine to the phenylalanine, the CDR3 is 14 residues long. The sequence is cut down to CDR3 DNA, 42 bases in frame from base 1. Collaborating institutions collected whole blood in K2EDTA tubes following their own protocols. Collaborator samples were shipped for TCRbeta analysis as frozen whole blood, isolated PBMCs, or DNA extracted from either sample type. The immunoSEQ Assay, a bias-controlled multiplex PCR, was used to amplify TCRbeta CDR3 regions from genomic DNA. Under the source paper's analysis protocol: The number of nucleated cells in each sample was estimated from the amplification of reference gene primers within the assay. To quantify the absolute abundance of each unique TCRbeta CDR3 rearrangement, sequence reads were collapsed and filtered. For each sample, productive Simpson clonality was calculated by taking the square root of Simpson's diversity index across productive rearrangements. As stored in TCRdb, this immuneACCESS dataset retains in-frame rearrangements with V and J assigned. A fraction of the clones does not appear; measured against another copy, unresolved V genes explain less than half of the discrepancy, and the remainder lacks a known reason. The D gene and trimming were derived from the DNA, and the V and J assignments and clone size from that table. This sample comprises a few hundred thousand clones, around 84% of them detected only once. Of the sample, approximately 2.9% is held by the ten largest clones.

These data come from a study of blood T cell repertoires in COVID-19 (dated by TCRdb to 2018 to 2020). Looking at the study overall: Samples from collaborators originated in the United States, Italy and Spain and spanned both the acute and convalescent phases of COVID-19. HLA class I and class II types, where available, came from metadata supplied by the sample provider rather than from assay-based typing. The samples were drawn from two sources: the first 160 participants of the ongoing ImmuneRACE study, and 1,000 to 1,500 subjects contributed by 6 global collaborators. A de-identified subject ID, COVID-19 status, age in years and sex were almost always included in the sample metadata. The material from the prospective study consisted of cDNA or gDNA derived from T cells, B-cell-depleted T cells, or PBMCs. The repertoires were made available in a free public database intended to serve as a resource for research on the immune response to SARS-CoV-2. The dataset comprised deeply sampled blood TCRbeta repertoires from subjects exposed to, actively infected with, or recovered from COVID-19.

What the work shows at the level of the full study, not this receptor alone: How much clinical and demographic metadata was included differed by source and by participant, and the metadata was provided uncurated.

The source of this sequence is a human donor in a cohort sampled during active COVID-19. The chain couples TRBV30 to TRBJ1-4; TRBD1 lines up with 7 middle nucleotides. What was sequenced was peripheral blood. The CDR3 here reads CACRNRGTNEKLFF. The DNA is TGTGCCTGTCGAAACAGGGGAACTAATGAAAAACTGTTTTTT.